This TCR beta chain was sequenced in a study of cytomegalovirus exposure and HLA in healthy donors. Study-level results: As a later analysis showed, a missense DCLRE1C variant was linked to trimming of TCR beta V- and J-genes. There were some public TCRs occurring in many donors, but most TCR sequences were rare. A later analysis found common viral pathogens apparently linked to several of the most significant clusters.

60 Vbeta and 13 Jbeta primers were used in PCR. Only in-frame clones appear in the TCRdb table, and some are missing; sequencing was by immunoSEQ multiplex PCR. In the table there are about 160,000 clones, approximately 80% of which are singletons. In the case of this clone: Its antigen remains unknown.

Germline CDR1 LNHDA, CDR2 SQIVND (reference sequence). Trimming stripped 7 bases from V and 5 bases from J, with 17 bases between. There are 14 residues in the CDR3. The sequenced sample was PBMCs. The rearrangement joins TRBV19 to TRBJ1-2; D not certain. This clonotype was sampled from a man between 18 and 35 years old in good health and CMV-seropositive. CDR3 in amino acids: CASNGPGSWYGYTF. CDR3 nucleotide sequence: TGTGCCAGTAACGGCCCTGGGAGTTGGTATGGCTACACCTTC.